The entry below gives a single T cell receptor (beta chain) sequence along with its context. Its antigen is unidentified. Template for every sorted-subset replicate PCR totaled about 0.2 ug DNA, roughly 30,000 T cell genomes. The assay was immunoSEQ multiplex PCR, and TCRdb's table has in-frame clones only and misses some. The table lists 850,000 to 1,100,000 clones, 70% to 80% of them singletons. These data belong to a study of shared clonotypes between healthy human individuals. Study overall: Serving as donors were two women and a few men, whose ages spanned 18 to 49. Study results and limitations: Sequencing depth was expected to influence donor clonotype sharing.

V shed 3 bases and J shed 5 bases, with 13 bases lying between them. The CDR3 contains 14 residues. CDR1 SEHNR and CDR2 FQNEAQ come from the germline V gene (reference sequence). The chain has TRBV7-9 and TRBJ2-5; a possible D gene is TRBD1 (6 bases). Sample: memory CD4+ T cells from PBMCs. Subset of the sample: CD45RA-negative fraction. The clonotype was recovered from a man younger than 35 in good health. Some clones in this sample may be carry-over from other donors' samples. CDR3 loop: CASSLRGSWETQYF. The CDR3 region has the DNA TGTGCCAGCAGCTTGAGGGGGAGTTGGGAGACCCAGTACTTC.